A selection of T cell receptor beta chains follows, all from one sample in a study of blood T cell repertoires in COVID-19. Sequencing was performed with immunoSEQ multiplex PCR; in TCRdb, only in-frame clones are kept and a portion is missing. Of some 260,000 clones in the sample, roughly 84% were seen once. Sequencing used peripheral blood. The receptors were sampled from a woman between 40 and 50 years old who had recovered from COVID-19. Both conserved end residues are part of each CDR3. The D gene is left open where the match is weak.

j_call | d_call | v_call | cdr3_aa | cdr3_nt
TRBJ1-5 | . | TRBV19 | CASSLLGKTDSNQPQHF | TGTGCCAGTAGTCTCCTCGGGAAAACCGATAGCAATCAGCCCCAGCATTTT
TRBJ2-5 | TRBD2 | TRBV5-6 | CASSLGSVRGAQYF | TGTGCCAGCAGCTTGGGTTCGGTGCGGGGGGCCCAGTACTTC
TRBJ1-1 | TRBD1 | TRBV25-1 | CASSTTDREAFF | TGTGCCAGCAGTACCACGGACAGGGAAGCTTTCTTT
TRBJ1-4 | . | TRBV7-9 | CASSPDRSQEKLFF | TGTGCCAGCAGCCCGGACAGAAGTCAAGAAAAACTGTTTTTT
TRBJ1-2 | . | TRBV20-1 | CSGGSYGYTF | TGCAGTGGAGGGAGTTATGGCTACACCTTC
TRBJ1-2 | TRBD1 | TRBV6-5 | CASSRDSSYGYTF | TGTGCCAGCAGCCGGGACAGCTCTTATGGCTACACCTTC
TRBJ1-3 | . | TRBV19 | CATTTWDTNSGNTIYF | TGTGCCACCACGACATGGGACACGAACTCTGGAAACACCATATATTTT
TRBJ2-1 | TRBD2 | TRBV7-2 | CASSSASGGEQFF | TGTGCCAGCAGCTCAGCTAGCGGTGGTGAGCAGTTCTTC
TRBJ1-2 | TRBD1 | TRBV5-6 | CASSFRQGPNYGYTF | TGTGCCAGCAGCTTCAGACAGGGGCCTAACTATGGCTACACCTTC
TRBJ1-5 | . | TRBV12-3/TRBV12-4 | CASSLDSNQPQHF | TGTGCCAGCAGCCTAGATAGCAATCAGCCCCAGCATTTT